The 23 T cell receptor beta chains reported below all come from one sample, sequenced in a study of human T cells and chemical hapten exposure. MiXCR, run by TCRdb on the RACE reads, gives a single entry per CDR3 protein. Of 95,000 to 150,000 distinct CDR3 sequences in the sample, about 13% were seen once. As for time point: pre-sensitization, week 0. Treatment noted: therapeutic diphenylcyclopropenone sensitization with weekly scalp DPC. Sequenced material: whole blood, taken in connection with sensitization to the hapten diphenylcyclopropenone (DPC). The receptors stem from a woman aged 18-30 years with alopecia areata. Some clones in this sample may be carry-over from other donors' samples.

V gene TRBV7-2 combines with J gene TRBJ1-6, with D unresolved. This CDR3 spans 13 amino acids. Trimming cost V 5 bases and J 10 bases, with 12 bases left between them. Germline V gene data show CDR1 as SGHTA and CDR2 as FQGNSA. The CDR3 nucleotides read TGTGCCAGCAGCCCCCCGGCCAGCTCACCCCTCCACTTT. It translates to CASSPPASSPLHF.

The CDR3 DNA is TGTGCCAGCAGCAGTTTAGGGAAAACTGAAGCTTTCTTT. Translated, it gives CASSSLGKTEAFF. The rearrangement links TRBV9 to TRBJ1-1; D gene uncertain. In germline, CDR1 is SGDLS, CDR2 YYNGEE. Between the trimmed V and J ends, which lost 4 bases and 5 bases, there was a span of 12 bases. This CDR3 is built from 13 residues.

V is TRBV7-6 and J is TRBJ2-2; TRBD1 agrees at 8 bases. CDR3 length: 16 amino acids. Unmatched junction bases numbered 7, after V lost 5 bases and J lost 2 bases. Germline V lookup: CDR1 SGHVS, CDR2 FNYEAQ. The CDR3, as DNA: TGTGCCAGCAGCCCATGGACAGGGAGCAACACCGGGGAGCTGTTTTTT. This encodes CASSPWTGSNTGELFF. The complete variable domain, with remaining parts taken from reference TRBV7-6 and TRBJ2-2, reads GAGVSQSPRYKVTKRGQDVALRCDPISGHVSLYWYRQALGQGPEFLTYFNYEAQQDKSGLPNDRFSAERPEGSISTLTIQRTEQRDSAMYRCASSPWTGSNTGELFFGEGSRLTVL.

This clonotype was recorded a few times. V and J are TRBV6-5 and TRBJ1-6; 8 nucleotides match TRBD1. The germline gives CDR1 MNHEY, CDR2 SVGAGI. The CDR3 length is 11 residues. The V and J ends lost 11 bases and 7 bases, in that order; junction bases with no gene match: 1. The CDR3 loop reads CAWTGNSPLHF. Here the CDR3 DNA reads TGTGCCTGGACAGGGAATTCACCCCTCCACTTT.

There are a few counts of this clonotype. V usage is TRBV27 and J usage is TRBJ2-7; 10 nucleotides align to TRBD1. Germline V gives CDR1 MNHEY, CDR2 SMNVEV (reference sequence). The CDR3 has 15 residues. V lost 3 bases, J lost 2 bases, and 4 bases stayed unmatched. DNA of the CDR3: TGTGCCAGCAGTTTGTCCGGGACAGGGGCCTACGAGCAGTACTTC. Translation gives CASSLSGTGAYEQYF.

This clonotype has a count of ten or more. This chain uses TRBV18 with TRBJ1-1; D call uncertain. Trimming shortened V by 1 base and J by 3 bases, and 6 bases separated the two germline ends. Germline CDR1 reads KGHSH; CDR2 reads LQKENI. The CDR3 contains 13 residues. The CDR3 region has the DNA TGTGCCAGCTCACCACGTGGGGACACTGAAGCTTTCTTT. This translates into CASSPRGDTEAFF. Filled out from reference TRBV18 and TRBJ1-1, the complete variable domain reads NAGVMQNPRHLVRRRGQEARLRCSPMKGHSHVYWYRQLPEEGLKFMVYLQKENIIDESGMPKERFSAEFPKEGPSILRIQQVVRGDSAAYFCASSPRGDTEAFFGQGTRLTVV.

There are a few counts of this clonotype. V gene TRBV5-4 combines with J gene TRBJ1-4; D unresolved. This CDR3 is built from 17 residues. Germline loops: CDR1 SGHNT, CDR2 YYREEE (reference sequence). V lost 0 bases and J 0 bases, leaving 12 bases between the germline ends. This chain's CDR3 is CASSLAGVTTTNEKLFF. CDR3 nucleotides: TGTGCCAGCAGCTTGGCCGGGGTGACGACAACTAATGAAAAACTGTTTTTT. Looking up the rest from reference TRBV5-4 and TRBJ1-4 gives the full variable domain: ETGVTQSPTHLIKTRGQQVTLRCSSQSGHNTVSWYQQALGQGPQFIFQYYREEENGRGNFPPRFSGLQFPNYSSELNVNALELDDSALYLCASSLAGVTTTNEKLFFGSGTQLSVL.

The sample holds many counts of this clonotype. The chain couples TRBV6-2 or TRBV6-3 to TRBJ1-1; D ambiguous. V gave up 4 bases and J gave up 1 base, with 10 bases separating them. This CDR3 is built from 14 residues. Germline CDR1 is MNHEY and CDR2 is SVGEGT. The CDR3 is CASSLWFGNTEAFF. The CDR3 DNA reads as TGTGCCAGCAGTTTATGGTTCGGGAACACTGAAGCTTTCTTT.

This clonotype has only a few counts. The gene calls are TRBV27 and TRBJ2-1, with D tentatively TRBD1 (5 bases). Germline values: CDR1 MNHEY, CDR2 SMNVEV (reference sequence). Between the trimmed V and J ends, which lost 2 bases and 8 bases, there was a span of 13 bases. The CDR3 extends over 14 amino acids. The CDR3 loop is CASSLRGPHDEQFF. DNA for the CDR3: TGTGCCAGCAGTTTAAGGGGCCCCCACGATGAGCAGTTCTTC.

This clonotype was counted only a few times. The V and J genes are TRBV4-3 and TRBJ2-1; possible D gene TRBD2, 5 bases. CDR1 and CDR2 from the germline V gene are LGHNA and YSLEER. The CDR3 sequence is 16 residues long. V was cut by 0 bases and J by 6 bases, with 15 bases left in between. CDR3 amino acids: CASSQDRAVSGNEQFF. The CDR3 DNA reads TGCGCCAGCAGCCAAGATCGAGCGGTGAGCGGCAATGAGCAGTTCTTC.

The rearrangement joins TRBV7-2 to TRBJ1-4; D unresolved. The germline gives CDR1 SGHTA, CDR2 FQGNSA. This CDR3 region has 15 residues. The V and J ends lost 0 bases and 4 bases respectively, with 9 bases between them. The CDR3 DNA sequence: TGTGCCAGCAGCTTAGCGGGCTACCTTAATGAAAAACTGTTTTTT. The encoded protein is CASSLAGYLNEKLFF.

This clonotype has only a few counts. The chain has TRBV6-2 or TRBV6-3 and TRBJ1-1; D is perhaps TRBD1 (6 bases). The germline V gene encodes CDR1 MNHEY and CDR2 SVGEGT. CDR3 length: 14 residues. V was clipped by 8 bases and J by 5 bases, with 18 bases between them. CDR3 in amino acids: CASADTRRGTEAFF. Here the CDR3 DNA reads TGTGCCAGCGCGGACACCCGAAGGGGGACTGAAGCTTTCTTT.

This clonotype was observed a single time. The chain links TRBV21-1 to TRBJ2-5. TRBV21-1 is recorded as a pseudogene. The CDR3 contains 12 residues. CDR3: CASRILRETQYF. CDR3 in DNA: TGTGCCAGCAGAATCCTAAGAGAGACCCAGTACTTC.

This clonotype turned up a few times. This could be a read error, since a much larger clone is one nucleotide away. The chain employs TRBV7-8 and TRBJ1-5, with a possible D match to TRBD1 (5 bases). Germline V gene lookup returns CDR1 SGHVS and CDR2 FQNEAQ. The CDR3 contains 14 residues. The germline V and J ends were trimmed by 4 bases and 2 bases, with 9 bases remaining between them. The CDR3 DNA sequence: TGTGCCAGCAGCTCGACGGGGGGCAATCAGCCCCAGCATTTT. Its protein product is CASSSTGGNQPQHF.

This chain uses TRBV20-1 with TRBJ2-2; D gene unclear. The CDR3 loop spans 12 amino acids. Trimming stripped 3 bases from V and 4 bases from J, with 6 bases between. CDR1 and CDR2 from the germline V gene are DFQATT and SNEGSKA (reference sequence). CDR3 DNA sequence: TGCAGTGCTAGCGACGGCACCGGGGAGCTGTTTTTT. The encoded protein is CSASDGTGELFF.

The chain couples TRBV6-5 to TRBJ1-1; D gene ambiguous. The CDR3 is 12 amino acids. CDR1 and CDR2 (germline): MNHEY, SVGAGI. The V end lost 7 bases, the J end lost 4 bases, and 10 bases lay between the germline ends. Here the CDR3 reads CASNRAGTEAFF. In DNA, the CDR3 is TGTGCCAGCAATAGGGCAGGCACTGAAGCTTTCTTT.

This clonotype was picked up a small number of times. The chain has TRBV9 and TRBJ2-3; the D call may be TRBD1 or TRBD2 (6 bases each). The germline V gene encodes CDR1 SGDLS and CDR2 YYNGEE. Deletions cut 0 bases from V and 0 bases from J, with 14 bases between. The CDR3 sequence is 17 residues long. The CDR3 DNA reads as TGTGCCAGCAGCGTAGACGTTGGGGGGCCTAGCACAGATACGCAGTATTTT. Protein: CASSVDVGGPSTDTQYF.

This clonotype came up many times. The rearrangement links TRBV19 to TRBJ2-2; D could derive from TRBD1 or TRBD2 (5 bases each). V lost 5 bases and J 7 bases, leaving 20 bases between the germline ends. Per germline, CDR1 LNHDA and CDR2 SQIVND (reference sequence). The CDR3 sequence is 16 residues long. The CDR3 DNA reads as TGTGCCAGTAGTCCCTGGACGGCACGGGGCGGCGGGGAGCTGTTTTTT. Protein: CASSPWTARGGGELFF.

This sequence joins TRBV6-1 and TRBJ2-7, with 7 bases fitting TRBD1. Germline V gene sequence: CDR1 MNHNS, CDR2 SASEGT. The CDR3 covers 15 residues. V lost 3 bases to trimming and J lost 3 bases; unmatched junction nucleotides: 8. CDR3 coding DNA: TGTGCCAGCAGTGAGTACCGGGACAGCCTCTACGAGCAGTACTTC. Protein sequence: CASSEYRDSLYEQYF.

This clonotype came up a few times. V is TRBV4-2 and J is TRBJ1-5; D is unclear. The CDR3 length is 15 residues. V gave up 0 bases and J gave up 7 bases, with 13 bases separating them. The V gene's germline CDR1 is LGHNA and CDR2 YNFKEQ. The CDR3 spells CASSQERRGGQPQHF. In DNA form, the CDR3 reads TGTGCCAGCAGCCAAGAGCGGCGTGGAGGGCAGCCCCAGCATTTT.

This clonotype has a handful of counts. V and J are TRBV6-2 or TRBV6-3 and TRBJ2-3; D may be TRBD1 or TRBD2 (5 bases each). CDR1 is MNHEY, CDR2 SVGEGT, per germline. The CDR3 consists of 15 residues. The germline V and J ends were trimmed by 2 bases and 6 bases, with 15 bases remaining between them. The CDR3, as DNA: TGTGCCAGCAGTTACCCCGGCTTGGGGGAGGATACGCAGTATTTT. Translating gives CASSYPGLGEDTQYF.

The J gene is TRBJ1-2, the V gene TRBV2; D remains unclear. Deletions cut 7 bases from V and 2 bases from J, with 14 bases between. CDR3 length: 14 amino acids. In germline, CDR1 is SNHLY, CDR2 FYNNEI. CDR3 sequence reads: CASTLGNINYGYTF. Written as DNA, the CDR3 is TGTGCCAGCACCCTGGGGAACATCAACTATGGCTACACCTTC.

The genes are TRBV18 and TRBJ1-1; D possibly corresponds to TRBD1 (5 bases). The CDR3 consists of 12 residues. Looked up from germline, CDR1 is KGHSH and CDR2 is LQKENI. V lost 5 bases and J lost 7, with 11 bases in between. The CDR3 sequence is CASSRQSFEAFF. DNA for the CDR3: TGTGCCAGCTCAAGACAGTCTTTTGAAGCTTTCTTT.